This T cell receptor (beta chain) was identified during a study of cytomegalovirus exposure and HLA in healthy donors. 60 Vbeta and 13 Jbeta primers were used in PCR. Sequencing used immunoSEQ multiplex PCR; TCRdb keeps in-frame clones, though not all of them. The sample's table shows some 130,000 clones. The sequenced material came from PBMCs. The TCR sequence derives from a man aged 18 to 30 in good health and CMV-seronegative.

The CDR3 spells CASSTWTSGSYNEQFF. The CDR3 DNA reads TGTGCCAGCAGCACCTGGACTAGCGGGAGTTACAATGAGCAGTTCTTC. The J gene is TRBJ2-1, the V gene TRBV11-2; 13 positions match TRBD2. V lost 5 bases to trimming and J lost 4 bases; unmatched junction nucleotides: 5. Germline V CDR1 and CDR2: SGHAT, FQNNGV. The CDR3 is 16 residues long.